What follows are 26 T cell receptor beta chains derived from one specimen sequenced in a study of T-cell reconstitution after alpha-beta-depleted transplantation in children (dated by TCRdb to between 2015 and 2016). The sample's treatment or condition label, decoded: allogeneic hematopoietic cell transplantation with graft depleted of TCRalphabeta T cells and CD19 B cells. To prepare the library, PCR was applied. The instrument given in TCRdb is Illumina HiSeq 2500. TCR libraries were prepared with molecular barcoding, using unique molecular identifiers to normalize TCRbeta repertoire quantification. The public reads were quality trimmed at Q25 with fastp and then assembled into clones with MiXCR by TCRdb, keeping productive beta chains. Entries that share a CDR3 protein sequence are merged under the most common genes and DNA. Here the sample has hundreds of thousands of distinct CDR3 sequences; 15% to 20% occur a single time. About 41% of the sample comes from the top ten.

The source material was PBMCs, mostly from graft donor cells, sampled 360 days after TCRalphabeta/CD19-depleted stem cell transplant. The receptors here all came from a male patient aged 2-10 years who had a stem cell transplant for acute lymphoblastic leukemia, so the T cells may come from the graft donor.

This clonotype was found many times. The CDR3 bases are TGCGCCAGCAGCTTGGACGGGACAGGGTATCGAGAGACCCAGTACTTC. It is translated as CASSLDGTGYRETQYF. V is TRBV5-1 and J is TRBJ2-5; 9 bases line up with TRBD1. Germline V gene lookup returns CDR1 SGHRS and CDR2 YFSETQ. This CDR3 is built from 16 residues. The ends lost 0 bases at V and 4 bases at J; junction bases unmatched: 7.

The chain is built from TRBV7-8 and TRBJ2-7; D assignment may be TRBD1 or TRBD2 (5 bases each). Germline loops: CDR1 SGHVS, CDR2 FQNEAQ. This CDR3 region has 17 residues. The germline V and J ends were trimmed by 0 bases and 5 bases, with 20 bases remaining between them. The CDR3 coding sequence is TGTGCCAGCAGCTTAGCGAGACCCGGGACCCACGGGGACGAGCAGTACTTC. Protein sequence: CASSLARPGTHGDEQYF.

Many counts were recorded for this clonotype. The chain carries TRBV28 and TRBJ2-5; the match to TRBD2 covers 8 bases. After removal of 5 bases from V and 1 base from J, the junction contained 9 bases not matched to a gene. The CDR3 is 16 residues long. Germline CDR1 MDHEN, CDR2 SYDVKM. The CDR3 sequence: CASSPPGLAVQETQYF. In DNA, the CDR3 is TGTGCCAGCAGTCCTCCCGGACTAGCAGTCCAAGAGACCCAGTACTTC.

The rearrangement links TRBV6-5 to TRBJ2-5; 7 positions agree with TRBD2. CDR3 length: 15 amino acids. Germline V gives CDR1 MNHEY, CDR2 SVGAGI. V lost 0 bases and J lost 8; bases outside the gene matches: 9. The CDR3 region has the DNA TGTGCCAGCAGTTACTCGTTTTCTAGCGGAGTCACCCAGTACTTC. This sequence encodes CASSYSFSSGVTQYF.

At least ten counts were recorded for this clonotype. This chain links TRBV12-3 or TRBV12-4 with TRBJ1-1; D not resolved. The CDR3 length is 13 residues. Trimming took 7 bases from V and 1 from J, leaving 10 bases between them. CDR3 amino acids: CASIPRPNTEAFF. CDR3 sequence (DNA): TGTGCCAGCATCCCACGGCCGAACACTGAAGCTTTCTTT.

This clonotype was counted at least ten times. The chain is built from TRBV12-3 or TRBV12-4 and TRBJ2-2; D is unclear. V lost 3 bases to trimming and J lost 2 bases, with 10 bases between them. The CDR3 is made up of 15 amino acids. As DNA, the CDR3 is TGTGCCAGCAGTTTGCCTAGTATCAACACCGGGGAGCTGTTTTTT. This sequence encodes CASSLPSINTGELFF.

This clonotype was seen a handful of times. The V call is TRBV24-1, the J call TRBJ2-1; D could derive from TRBD1 or TRBD2 (5 bases each). The germline CDR1 and CDR2 sequences are KGHDR and SFDVKD. The V gene lost 3 bases and the J gene lost 8 bases, with 25 bases spanning the gap. CDR3 length: 18 residues. The CDR3 nucleotides read TGTGCCACCAGTGATCCTCGTGGGGCAGGCGGAGGAGGTGATGAGCAGTTCTTC. Translating gives CATSDPRGAGGGGDEQFF.

The chain is built from TRBV4-3 and TRBJ2-5; no clear D. The V gene's germline CDR1 is LGHNA and CDR2 YSLEER. The CDR3 extends over 13 amino acids. Trimming pared 3 bases from V and 2 bases from J, leaving 7 bases between. In nucleotides, the CDR3 is TGCGCCAGCAGCCACTCCGTACAAGAGACCCAGTACTTC. This translates into CASSHSVQETQYF.

The sample holds a few counts of this clonotype. The gene calls are TRBV7-2 and TRBJ2-7; 7 bases are shared with TRBD1. Per germline, CDR1 SGHTA and CDR2 FQGNSA. Unmatched junction bases numbered 3, after V lost 1 base and J lost 0 bases. The CDR3 spans 15 residues. The CDR3 loop is CASSLVRDSSYEQYF. CDR3 nucleotides: TGTGCCAGCAGCTTAGTAAGGGACAGCTCCTACGAGCAGTACTTC.

The chain links TRBV5-1 to TRBJ2-2; 7 bases are a match to TRBD1. The CDR3 loop spans 14 amino acids. Trimming cost V 4 bases and J 5 bases; bases outside gene matches: 5. Germline V gene data show CDR1 as SGHRS and CDR2 as YFSETQ. CDR3 region: CASSADRVTGELFF. As DNA, the CDR3 is TGCGCCAGCAGCGCTGACAGGGTGACCGGGGAGCTGTTTTTT.

The rearrangement joins TRBV12-3 or TRBV12-4 to TRBJ1-6; 7 bases agree with TRBD1. The ends lost 10 bases at V and 7 bases at J; junction bases unmatched: 10. CDR3 length equals 14 residues. The CDR3 spells CATRREGANSPLHF. Written as DNA, the CDR3 is TGTGCCACTCGCCGGGAGGGGGCAAATTCACCCCTCCACTTT.

This clonotype showed up just a few times. The chain recombines TRBV20-1 with TRBJ1-2, with D possibly being TRBD1 (5 bases). Germline CDR1 is DFQATT and CDR2 is SNEGSKA (reference sequence). The V and J ends lost 5 bases and 0 bases respectively, with 13 bases between them. The CDR3 contains 14 residues. As DNA, the CDR3 is TGCAGTGCTCCCGTCCGGGACGCTAACTATGGCTACACCTTC. Its translation is CSAPVRDANYGYTF.

The chain recombines TRBV6-2 or TRBV6-3 with TRBJ2-7; TRBD1 matches 10 bases. Germline-derived CDR1 and CDR2 are MNHEY and SVGEGT. This CDR3 comprises 15 residues. V lost 0 bases and J lost 6; bases outside the gene matches: 5. The CDR3 protein is CASSYSGTGAGEQYF. Written as DNA, the CDR3 is TGTGCCAGCAGTTACTCCGGGACAGGGGCTGGCGAGCAGTACTTC.

This clonotype appeared a few times. The gene calls are TRBV6-2 or TRBV6-3 and TRBJ2-2; no clear D gene. CDR1 is MNHEY and CDR2 is SVGEGT in the germline V gene. The CDR3 runs 13 residues. V lost 4 bases to trimming and J lost 9 bases, with 12 bases between them. CDR3 nucleotide sequence: TGTGCCAGCAGTTTATCCGGTGGCCGGGAGCTGTTTTTT. It specifies CASSLSGGRELFF.

This clonotype appeared a few times. The genes are TRBV5-1 and TRBJ2-7; D perhaps matches TRBD1 (7 bases). Germline loops: CDR1 SGHRS, CDR2 YFSETQ. The CDR3 runs 14 residues. V shed 1 base and J shed 5 bases, with 13 bases lying between them. The CDR3 is CASSLRRGDDEQYF. The CDR3 DNA follows: TGCGCCAGCAGCTTGCGCAGGGGGGACGACGAGCAGTACTTC. Full variable domain (outside the CDR3, taken from reference TRBV5-1 and TRBJ2-7): KAGVTQTPRYLIKTRGQQVTLSCSPISGHRSVSWYQQTPGQGLQFLFEYFSETQRNKGNFPGRFSGRQFSNSRSEMNVSTLELGDSALYLCASSLRRGDDEQYFGPGTRLTVT.

This clonotype was found many times. The chain recombines TRBV20-1 with TRBJ2-7; D gene unclear. Germline V CDR1 and CDR2: DFQATT, SNEGSKA (reference sequence). The CDR3 has 14 residues. The germline V and J ends were trimmed by 0 bases and 3 bases, with 12 bases remaining between them. The CDR3 region is CSARDLLAVYEQYF. CDR3 sequence (DNA): TGCAGTGCTAGAGATCTCCTGGCAGTCTACGAGCAGTACTTC.

The chain couples TRBV7-8 to TRBJ2-1; no clear D. The CDR3 has 14 residues. Germline values: CDR1 SGHVS, CDR2 FQNEAQ. The V gene lost 1 base and the J gene lost 8 bases, with 12 bases spanning the gap. The CDR3 region has the DNA TGTGCCAGCAGCTTAGTTCCTAGTCTCTATGAGCAGTTCTTC. Translated, it gives CASSLVPSLYEQFF.

The chain couples TRBV12-3 or TRBV12-4 to TRBJ2-4; TRBD2 is a possible D gene (5 bases). V was shortened by 8 bases and J by 9 bases, with 17 bases between the two germline ends. This CDR3 has 13 residues. The CDR3 region is CASGPGLLGIQYF. The DNA for the CDR3 is TGTGCCAGCGGACCTGGACTTTTAGGCATTCAGTACTTC.

This sequence joins TRBV12-3 or TRBV12-4 and TRBJ1-2; D unclear. The V and J ends lost 5 bases and 2 bases respectively, with 6 bases between them. The length of the CDR3 is 12 residues. CDR3 in DNA: TGTGCCAGCAGTGACCTCAACTATGGCTACACCTTC. It specifies CASSDLNYGYTF.

V is TRBV7-2 and J is TRBJ2-7; D is perhaps TRBD2 (5 bases). V dropped 5 bases and J dropped 0 bases, with 17 bases sitting between them. Per germline, CDR1 SGHTA and CDR2 FQGNSA. The CDR3 has 16 residues. CDR3 in amino acids: CASSPPWSGPSYEQYF. The CDR3 DNA sequence: TGTGCCAGCAGCCCCCCCTGGAGCGGCCCCTCCTACGAGCAGTACTTC.

In its sample, this clonotype was seen once. The chain uses TRBV7-9 and TRBJ1-6; 8 nucleotides line up with TRBD1. CDR3 size: 15 residues. Unmatched junction bases numbered 7, after V lost 5 bases and J lost 7 bases. Germline values: CDR1 SEHNR, CDR2 FQNEAQ (reference sequence). The CDR3 bases are TGTGCCAGCAGCCCACGGACAGGGCAAAATTCACCCCTCCACTTT. Amino acids: CASSPRTGQNSPLHF.

This rearrangement joins TRBV10-3 to TRBJ1-6, with D unresolved. V was clipped by 3 bases and J by 8 bases, with 14 bases between them. This CDR3 region has 15 residues. The germline gives CDR1 ENHRY, CDR2 SYGVKD. CDR3 region: CAISETLPPDSPLHF. The CDR3 DNA reads TGTGCCATCAGTGAAACGCTGCCGCCGGATTCACCCCTCCACTTT.

This clonotype was detected only a few times. This chain joins TRBV29-1 and TRBJ2-2; possibly TRBD1 for D (5 bases). The CDR3 sequence is 13 residues long. The V and J ends lost 4 bases and 0 bases respectively, with 6 bases between them. CDR1 and CDR2 from the germline V gene are SQVTM and ANQGSEA. CDR3: CSVVDTNTGELFF. CDR3 DNA: TGCAGCGTTGTGGACACGAACACCGGGGAGCTGTTTTTT.

This clonotype has a count of ten or more. Germline is not matched at one junction end, which may reflect a read error. V usage is TRBV28 and J usage is TRBJ2-1, with D possibly being TRBD2 (6 bases). This CDR3 is 13 amino acids long. The V gene's germline CDR1 is MDHEN and CDR2 SYDVKM. The CDR3 DNA reads TGTGCCAGCAGTTTTGGGGACCGGAGGGGCAAGATCTTC. This gives the protein CASSFGDRRGKIF. Full variable domain (rest looked up from reference TRBV28 and TRBJ2-1): DVKVTQSSRYLVKRTGEKVFLECVQDMDHENMFWYRQDPGLGLRLIYFSYDVKMKEKGDIPEGYSVSREKKERFSLILESASTNQTSMYLCASSFGDRRGKIFGPGTRLTVL.

The table lists this clonotype with many counts. This CDR3 reads CSVEVWLNEQFF. CDR3 coding DNA: TGCAGCGTTGAAGTCTGGCTTAATGAGCAGTTCTTC. The chain is built from TRBV29-1 and TRBJ2-1; no clear D gene. Germline V gives CDR1 SQVTM, CDR2 ANQGSEA. V was shortened by 1 base and J by 7 bases, with 8 bases between the two germline ends. This CDR3 contains 12 residues.

This clonotype was observed at least ten times. The chain has TRBV5-5 and TRBJ2-2, with D possibly matching TRBD2 (5 bases). Deletions cut 4 bases from V and 3 bases from J, with 10 bases between. CDR1 is SGHKS, CDR2 YYEKEE, per germline (reference sequence). There are 14 residues in the CDR3. In DNA, the CDR3 is TGTGCCAGCAGCGTCGGACTGTACACCGGGGAGCTGTTTTTT. It translates to CASSVGLYTGELFF.